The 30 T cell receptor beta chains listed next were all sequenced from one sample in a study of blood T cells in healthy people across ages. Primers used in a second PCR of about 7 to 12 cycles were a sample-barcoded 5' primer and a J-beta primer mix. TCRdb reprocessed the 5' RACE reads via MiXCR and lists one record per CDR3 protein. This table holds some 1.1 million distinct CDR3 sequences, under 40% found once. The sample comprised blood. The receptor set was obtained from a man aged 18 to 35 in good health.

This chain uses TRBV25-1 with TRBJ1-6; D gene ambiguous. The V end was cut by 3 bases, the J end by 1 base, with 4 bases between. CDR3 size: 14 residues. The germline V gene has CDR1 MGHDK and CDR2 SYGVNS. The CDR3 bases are TGTGCCAGCAGTGATGGGTCCTATAATTCACCCCTCCACTTT. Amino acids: CASSDGSYNSPLHF.

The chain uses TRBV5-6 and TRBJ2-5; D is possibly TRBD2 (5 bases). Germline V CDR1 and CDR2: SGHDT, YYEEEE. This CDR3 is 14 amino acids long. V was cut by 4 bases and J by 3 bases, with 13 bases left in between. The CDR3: CASSAGVRKETQYF. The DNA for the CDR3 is TGTGCCAGCAGCGCCGGGGTTCGGAAAGAGACCCAGTACTTC.

DNA of the CDR3: TGTGCCAGTAAGGCTGTAGATACGCAGTATTTT. It codes for CASKAVDTQYF. The V and J genes are TRBV19 and TRBJ2-3, with D uncertain. The V and J ends lost 7 bases and 5 bases respectively, with 7 bases between them. The CDR3 runs 11 residues. Germline lookup yields CDR1 LNHDA and CDR2 SQIVND (reference sequence). Supplemented by reference TRBV19 and TRBJ2-3, the full variable domain reads DGGITQSPKYLFRKEGQNVTLSCEQNLNHDAMYWYRQDPGQGLRLIYYSQIVNDFQKGDIAEGYSVSREKKESFPLTVTSAQKNPTAFYLCASKAVDTQYFGPGTRLTVL.

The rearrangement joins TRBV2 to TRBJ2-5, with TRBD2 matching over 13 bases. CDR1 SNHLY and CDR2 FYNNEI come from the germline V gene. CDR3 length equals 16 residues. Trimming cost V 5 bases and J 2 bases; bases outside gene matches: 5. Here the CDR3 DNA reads TGTGCCAGCAGTTTCGAGACTAGCGGGGGGCAAGAGACCCAGTACTTC. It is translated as CASSFETSGGQETQYF. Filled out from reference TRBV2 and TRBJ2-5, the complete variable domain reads EPEVTQTPSHQVTQMGQEVILRCVPISNHLYFYWYRQILGQKVEFLVSFYNNEISEKSEIFDDQFSVERPDGSNFTLKIRSTKLEDSAMYFCASSFETSGGQETQYFGPGTRLLVL.

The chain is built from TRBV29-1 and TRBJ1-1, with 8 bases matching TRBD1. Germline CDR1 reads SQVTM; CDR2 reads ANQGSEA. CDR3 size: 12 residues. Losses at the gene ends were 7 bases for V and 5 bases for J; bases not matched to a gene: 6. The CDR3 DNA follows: TGCAGCGGGACAGGGTTTTGGACTGAAGCTTTCTTT. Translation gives CSGTGFWTEAFF.

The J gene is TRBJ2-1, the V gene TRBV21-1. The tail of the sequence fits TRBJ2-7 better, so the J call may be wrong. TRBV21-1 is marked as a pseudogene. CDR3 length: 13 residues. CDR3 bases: TGTGCCAGCAGCACAACTGAGCACAATGAGCAGTACTTC. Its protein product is CASSTTEHNEQYF.

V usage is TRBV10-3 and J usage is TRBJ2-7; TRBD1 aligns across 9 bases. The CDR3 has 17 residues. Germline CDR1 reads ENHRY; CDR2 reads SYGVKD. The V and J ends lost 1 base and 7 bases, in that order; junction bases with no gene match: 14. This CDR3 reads CAISELQGAMTGNEQYF. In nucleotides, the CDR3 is TGTGCCATCAGTGAGTTACAGGGGGCCATGACGGGGAATGAGCAGTACTTC.

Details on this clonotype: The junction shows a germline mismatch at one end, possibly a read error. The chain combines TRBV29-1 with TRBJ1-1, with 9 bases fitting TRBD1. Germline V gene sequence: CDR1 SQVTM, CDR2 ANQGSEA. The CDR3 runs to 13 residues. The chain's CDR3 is CSVARQGGTGAFF. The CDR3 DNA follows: TGCAGCGTTGCCCGACAGGGGGGCACTGGAGCTTTCTTT.

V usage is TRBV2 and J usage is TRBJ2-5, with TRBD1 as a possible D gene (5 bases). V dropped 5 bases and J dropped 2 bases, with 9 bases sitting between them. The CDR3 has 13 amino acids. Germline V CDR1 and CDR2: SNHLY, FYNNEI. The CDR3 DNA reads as TGTGCCAGCAGTCACAGACAGCAAGAGACCCAGTACTTC. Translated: CASSHRQQETQYF.

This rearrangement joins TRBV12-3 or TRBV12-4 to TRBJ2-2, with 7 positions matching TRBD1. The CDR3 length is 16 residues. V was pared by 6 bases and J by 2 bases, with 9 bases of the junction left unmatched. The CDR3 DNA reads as TGTGCCAGCAGCCCCGGGACAGCCGTAAACACCGGGGAGCTGTTTTTT. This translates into CASSPGTAVNTGELFF.

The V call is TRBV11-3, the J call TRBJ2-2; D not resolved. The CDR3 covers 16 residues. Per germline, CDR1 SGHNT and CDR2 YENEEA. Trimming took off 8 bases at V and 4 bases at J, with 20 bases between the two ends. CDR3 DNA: TGTGCCAGCGTAGGACCGGACCGCCGGAGCACCGGGGAGCTGTTTTTT. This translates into CASVGPDRRSTGELFF.

CDR3 coding DNA: TGCAGTGCTCAAGATGGTGGGACGGTCACCTACGAGCAGTACTTC. Its protein is CSAQDGGTVTYEQYF. V is TRBV20-1 and J is TRBJ2-7; D may correspond to TRBD1 or TRBD2 (5 bases each). The CDR3 sequence is 15 residues long. Germline V gene lookup returns CDR1 DFQATT and CDR2 SNEGSKA (reference sequence). The V end lost 5 bases, the J end lost 2 bases, and 19 bases lay between the germline ends.

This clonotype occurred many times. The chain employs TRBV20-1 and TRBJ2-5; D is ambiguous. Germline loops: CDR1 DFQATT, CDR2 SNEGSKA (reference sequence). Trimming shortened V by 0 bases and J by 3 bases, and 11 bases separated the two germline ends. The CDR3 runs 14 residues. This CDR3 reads CSARDPGDEETQYF. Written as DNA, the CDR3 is TGCAGTGCTAGAGATCCGGGTGATGAAGAGACCCAGTACTTC.

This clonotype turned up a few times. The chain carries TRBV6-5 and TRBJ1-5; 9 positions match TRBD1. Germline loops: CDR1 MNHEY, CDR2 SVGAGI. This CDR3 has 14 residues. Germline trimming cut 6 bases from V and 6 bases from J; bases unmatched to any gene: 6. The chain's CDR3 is CASSPHRGLQPQHF. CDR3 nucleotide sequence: TGTGCCAGCAGCCCGCACAGGGGGCTTCAGCCCCAGCATTTT.

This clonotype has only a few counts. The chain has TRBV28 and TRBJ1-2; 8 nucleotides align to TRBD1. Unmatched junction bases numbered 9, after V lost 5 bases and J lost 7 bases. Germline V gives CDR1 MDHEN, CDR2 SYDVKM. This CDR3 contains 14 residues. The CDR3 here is CASSPDRELGGYTF. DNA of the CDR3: TGTGCCAGCAGTCCGGACAGGGAATTAGGTGGCTACACCTTC.

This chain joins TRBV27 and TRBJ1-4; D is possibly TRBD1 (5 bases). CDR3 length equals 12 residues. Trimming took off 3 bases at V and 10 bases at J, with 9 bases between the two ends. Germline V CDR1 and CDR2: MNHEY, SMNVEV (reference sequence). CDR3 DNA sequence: TGTGCCAGCAGTTTTGCAGGGAGAAAACTGTTTTTT. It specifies CASSFAGRKLFF.

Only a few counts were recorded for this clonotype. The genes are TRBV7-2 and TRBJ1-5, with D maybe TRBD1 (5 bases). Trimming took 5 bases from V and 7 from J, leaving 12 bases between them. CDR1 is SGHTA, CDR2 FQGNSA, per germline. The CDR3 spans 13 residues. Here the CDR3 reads CASSVQARQPQHF. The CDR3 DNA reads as TGTGCCAGCAGCGTACAGGCTAGGCAGCCCCAGCATTTT.

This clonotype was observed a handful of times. CDR3 region: CASSLGTGPQNYGYTF. The CDR3 DNA follows: TGTGCCAGCAGCTTGGGGACAGGGCCCCAAAACTATGGCTACACCTTC. The rearrangement joins TRBV5-5 to TRBJ1-2; TRBD1 agrees at 8 bases. The CDR3 consists of 16 residues. Per the germline V gene, CDR1 is SGHKS and CDR2 is YYEKEE (reference sequence). Trimming removed 0 bases from V and 2 bases from J; junction bases left unmatched: 6.

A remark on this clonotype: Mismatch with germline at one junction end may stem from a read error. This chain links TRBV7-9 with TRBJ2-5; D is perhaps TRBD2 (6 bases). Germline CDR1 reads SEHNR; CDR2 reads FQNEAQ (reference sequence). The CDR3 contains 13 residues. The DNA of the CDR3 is TGTGCCAGCAGCTACAACGGGGGAGAGACCCAGAACTTC. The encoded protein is CASSYNGGETQNF.

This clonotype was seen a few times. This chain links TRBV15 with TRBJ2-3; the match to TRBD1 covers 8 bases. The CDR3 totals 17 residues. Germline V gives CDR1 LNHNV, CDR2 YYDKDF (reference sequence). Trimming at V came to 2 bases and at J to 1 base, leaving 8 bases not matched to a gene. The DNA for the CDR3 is TGTGCCACCAGCAGAAATTGGACAGGGACGGGCACAGATACGCAGTATTTT. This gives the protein CATSRNWTGTGTDTQYF.

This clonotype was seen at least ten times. The CDR3 sequence is CASSRQSQETQYF. The DNA for the CDR3 is TGTGCCAGCAGTCGACAGTCACAAGAGACCCAGTACTTC. The rearrangement joins TRBV6-5 to TRBJ2-5, with a possible D match to TRBD1 (5 bases). CDR1 and CDR2 from the germline V gene are MNHEY and SVGAGI. Deletions cut 5 bases from V and 2 bases from J, with 9 bases between. The CDR3 totals 13 residues.

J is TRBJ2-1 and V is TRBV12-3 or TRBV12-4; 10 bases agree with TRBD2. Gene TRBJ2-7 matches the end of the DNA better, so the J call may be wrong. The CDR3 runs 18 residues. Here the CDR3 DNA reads TGTGCCAGCAGTCAAATAGCGGGGGGCTCGACTTACTACAATGAGCAGTACTTC. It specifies CASSQIAGGSTYYNEQYF.

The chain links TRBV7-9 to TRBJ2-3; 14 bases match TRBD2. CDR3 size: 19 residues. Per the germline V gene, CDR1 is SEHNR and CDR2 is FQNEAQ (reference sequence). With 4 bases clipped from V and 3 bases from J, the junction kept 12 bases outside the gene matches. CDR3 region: CASSSKGTSGGGWTDTQYF. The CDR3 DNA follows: TGTGCCAGCAGCTCTAAAGGGACTAGCGGGGGAGGATGGACAGATACGCAGTATTTT.

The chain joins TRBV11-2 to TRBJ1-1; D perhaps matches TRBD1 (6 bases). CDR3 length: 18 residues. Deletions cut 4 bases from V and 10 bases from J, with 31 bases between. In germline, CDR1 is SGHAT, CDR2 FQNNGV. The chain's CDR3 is CASSSLPVEGDLNRGAFF. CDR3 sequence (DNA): TGTGCCAGCAGCTCGCTCCCGGTGGAGGGGGACCTTAATCGGGGAGCTTTCTTT.

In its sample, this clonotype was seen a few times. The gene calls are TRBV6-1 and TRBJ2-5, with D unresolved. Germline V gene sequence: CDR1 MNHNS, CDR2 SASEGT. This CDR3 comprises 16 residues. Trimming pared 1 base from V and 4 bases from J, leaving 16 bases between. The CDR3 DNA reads TGTGCCAGCAGTGAAGGACTGGAAATATTGGGAGAGACCCAGTACTTC. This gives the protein CASSEGLEILGETQYF.

Written as DNA, the CDR3 is TGTGCCAGCAGGTACACCGCCACAGATACGCAGTATTTT. Amino acids: CASRYTATDTQYF. The chain employs TRBV7-9 and TRBJ2-3, with D uncertain. Germline-derived CDR1 and CDR2 are SEHNR and FQNEAQ (reference sequence). The CDR3 covers 13 residues. The ends were cut back, 6 bases at V and 2 bases at J, with 9 bases in the middle.

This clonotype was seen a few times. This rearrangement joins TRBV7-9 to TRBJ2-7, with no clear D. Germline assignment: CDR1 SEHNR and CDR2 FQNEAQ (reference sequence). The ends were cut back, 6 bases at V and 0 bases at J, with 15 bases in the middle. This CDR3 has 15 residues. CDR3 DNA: TGTGCCAGCAGACCACAGAACTTAAGCTCCTACGAGCAGTACTTC. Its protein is CASRPQNLSSYEQYF.

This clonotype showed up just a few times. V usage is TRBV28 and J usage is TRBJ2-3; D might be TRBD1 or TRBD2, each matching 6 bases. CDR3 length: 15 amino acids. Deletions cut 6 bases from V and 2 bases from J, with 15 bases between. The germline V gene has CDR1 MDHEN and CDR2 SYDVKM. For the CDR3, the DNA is TGTGCCAGCAGCCAAGAGGGGGGCCCCACAGATACGCAGTATTTT. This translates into CASSQEGGPTDTQYF.

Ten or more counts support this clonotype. Written as DNA, the CDR3 is TGCAGTGCCGGGAGGAACCTTCATTCTCCTGAAGCTTTCTTT. Residues: CSAGRNLHSPEAFF. V is TRBV20-1 and J is TRBJ1-1; D not certain. Germline CDR1 and CDR2: DFQATT and SNEGSKA (reference sequence). V was pared by 6 bases and J by 6 bases, with 20 bases between. CDR3 size: 14 residues.

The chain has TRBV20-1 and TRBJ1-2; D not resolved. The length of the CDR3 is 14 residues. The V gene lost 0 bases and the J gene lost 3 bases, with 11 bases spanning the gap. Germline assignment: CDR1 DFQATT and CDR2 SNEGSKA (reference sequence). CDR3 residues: CSARDRQAYYGYTF. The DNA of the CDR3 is TGCAGTGCTAGAGATAGGCAGGCCTACTATGGCTACACCTTC.